This is a list of T cell receptor beta chains from one sample in a study of blood T cell repertoires in COVID-19. Sequenced by immunoSEQ multiplex PCR; TCRdb stores in-frame clones only, minus some. The data hold over 150,000 clones, with approximately 86% observed a single time. Sequences were obtained from peripheral blood. The source of these receptors is a man aged 50 to 60 with active or convalescent COVID-19. Both conserved end residues are part of each CDR3. The order of the fields is D gene, J gene, V gene, clone size, CDR3 DNA, CDR3 protein. A D gene is named only where the DNA matches it firmly. Clone size is given for some rows only: seen once, a few or many times, or a class if the clone is expanded.

>-|TRBJ2-1|TRBV11-3|-
TGTGCCAGCAGCCTCCAGCCTCTTGGGACTGGGTACAACAATGAGCAGTTCTTC
CASSLQPLGTGYNNEQFF
>TRBD1|TRBJ1-5|TRBV19|few
TGTGCCAGTAGTCCCGGGACAGGGGGAATATATAGCAATCAGCCCCAGCATTTT
CASSPGTGGIYSNQPQHF
>TRBD2|TRBJ2-2|TRBV9|-
TGTGCCAGCAGCGTAGAACTAGCGGGAAACACCGGGGAGCTGTTTTTT
CASSVELAGNTGELFF
>-|TRBJ2-1|TRBV5-1|-
TGCGCCAGCAGCTTAGTCCAGGGTGGCAATGAGCAGTTCTTC
CASSLVQGGNEQFF
>TRBD2|TRBJ2-7|TRBV27|-
TGTGCCAGCAGTTTTTGGGCTAGCGGCTCCTACGAGCAGTACTTC
CASSFWASGSYEQYF
>-|TRBJ1-6|TRBV11-2|-
TGTGCCAGCAGCTTAGAAGTGACACCCGATAATTCACCCCTCCACTTT
CASSLEVTPDNSPLHF
>-|TRBJ1-5|TRBV5-8|-
TGTGCCAGCAGCTGGGGAGGGGCAAGCAATCAGCCCCAGCATTTT
CASSWGGASNQPQHF
>TRBD2|TRBJ2-1|TRBV19|-
TGTGCCAGTAGTATTTCTAGCGGGGTCTACAATGAGCAGTTCTTC
CASSISSGVYNEQFF
>-|TRBJ1-1|TRBV28|-
TGTGCCAGCACCTCACAGGGTGTGACTGAAGCTTTCTTT
CASTSQGVTEAFF
>-|TRBJ1-1|TRBV10-3|-
TGTGCCATCAGGGAGGGACATTCGAACACTGAAGCTTTCTTT
CAIREGHSNTEAFF
>TRBD2|TRBJ2-3|TRBV6-2/TRBV6-3|-
TGTGCCAGCAGTTACTCGGGACTAGACTCAAATACGCAGTATTTT
CASSYSGLDSNTQYF
>TRBD1|TRBJ1-1|TRBV5-4|-
TGTGCCAGCAGCTTCGGACAGGGGGCCAGTACTGAAGCTTTCTTT
CASSFGQGASTEAFF
>TRBD1|TRBJ1-1|TRBV3-1/TRBV3-2|-
TGTGCCAGCAGCGAACAGGGGGCAGGTACTGAAGCTTTCTTT
CASSEQGAGTEAFF
>-|TRBJ1-1|TRBV19|-
TGTGCCAGTAGTATAGGGACGTCCGGGACTTTCTTT
CASSIGTSGTFF
>-|TRBJ2-2|TRBV10-3|-
TGTGCCATCAATTCTCCCGGGGGAGTCGACACCGGGGAGCTGTTTTTT
CAINSPGGVDTGELFF
>-|TRBJ1-5|TRBV7-2|-
TGTGCCAGCAGCTTAGGCCGTCCGGTGCCCCAGCATTTT
CASSLGRPVPQHF
>-|TRBJ2-1|TRBV24-1|once
TGTGCCACCAGTGACGCGGTCCCTCAGCACAATGAGCAGTTCTTC
CATSDAVPQHNEQFF
>-|TRBJ1-1|TRBV6-5|-
TGTGCCAGCAGTTACTCGATGCAGGGGTTTTCTGAAGCTTTCTTT
CASSYSMQGFSEAFF
>-|TRBJ2-3|TRBV19|-
TGTGCCAGTAGTCCACAAGGGAGGAGCACAGATACGCAGTATTTT
CASSPQGRSTDTQYF
>TRBD2|TRBJ2-7|TRBV5-1|-
TGCGCCAGCAGCTCCCCACCGACTAGCGGGAGAATTGTCGAGCAGTACTTC
CASSSPPTSGRIVEQYF
>TRBD1|TRBJ1-2|TRBV5-1|-
TGCGCCAGCAGCCCGGGACAGGGTGTGGTTAACTATGGCTACACCTTC
CASSPGQGVVNYGYTF
>TRBD2|TRBJ2-3|TRBV5-1|-
TGCGCCAGCAGCCAACTAGCGGGCAAGGAAAATACGCAGTATTTT
CASSQLAGKENTQYF
>-|TRBJ2-1|TRBV6-2/TRBV6-3|-
TGTGCCAGCAGTTACTCTGACAGTTCCCCCAAGTTCTTC
CASSYSDSSPKFF
>TRBD2|TRBJ2-1|TRBV10-3|once
TGTGCCAAGAGCGAGAGACTAGCGGGGGGCTACAATGAGCAGTTCTTC
CAKSERLAGGYNEQFF
>-|TRBJ2-1|TRBV20-1|-
TGCAGTGCTAGTTGGGGGCCGAGCTCCTACAATGAGCAGTTCTTC
CSASWGPSSYNEQFF
>TRBD1|TRBJ2-3|TRBV2|-
TGTGCCAGCAGTCTGCAGGGGGCCACAGATACGCAGTATTTT
CASSLQGATDTQYF
>-|TRBJ2-3|TRBV5-5|-
TGTGCCAGCAGCTTTCAACCGGACAGTTATACGCAGTATTTT
CASSFQPDSYTQYF